This T cell receptor beta chain is drawn from a study of T cells in localized non-small cell lung cancer. Whole-study findings and limits: The appearance of a median roughly 58 of the top 100 tumor clones was seen in adjacent lung.

Measured with immunoSEQ multiplex PCR; TCRdb has only the in-frame clones, and not every one. The sample consists of approximately 83,000 clones, approximately 90% of them appearing once. Points on this clone: The antigen remains undetermined.

The CDR3 is 14 residues long. The V and J ends lost 4 bases and 8 bases respectively, with 18 bases between them. CDR1 and CDR2 (germline): SGHDT, YYEEEE. The rearrangement joins TRBV5-6 to TRBJ1-1, with D perhaps matching TRBD1 (5 bases). This sequence was found in a woman aged 35-75 years with stage I squamous cell lung carcinoma. The sequencing used peripheral blood, collected before any cancer treatment. CDR3 sequence: CASSHGTAGGEAFF. CDR3 nucleotides: TGTGCCAGCAGCCACGGGACGGCCGGTGGAGAAGCTTTCTTT.